A single sample gave rise to the 27 T cell receptor beta chains below, sequenced in a study of shared clonotypes between healthy human individuals. CD45RO-negative cells were positively selected for CCR7, leaving out terminally differentiated effector memory CD45RA+ cells. Assay: immunoSEQ multiplex PCR; the TCRdb copy retains only in-frame clones and omits some. The sample includes millions of clones, 90% to 95% of them seen just once. The sample taken for sequencing was naive CD8+ T cells from PBMCs. These receptors were obtained from a man younger than 35 in good health. Some clones in this sample may be carry-over from other donors' samples.

In its sample, this clone was seen once. The chain carries TRBV28 and TRBJ1-3; D call uncertain. CDR1 is MDHEN, CDR2 SYDVKM, per germline. The CDR3 covers 14 residues. V lost 8 bases to trimming and J lost 0 bases, with 11 bases between them. CDR3 amino acids: CASQAVSSGNTIYF. CDR3 in DNA: TGTGCCAGCCAAGCAGTGAGCTCTGGAAACACCATATATTTT.

The V and J genes are TRBV28 and TRBJ2-1; 11 bases are shared with TRBD2. The V gene's germline CDR1 is MDHEN and CDR2 SYDVKM. The CDR3 runs to 16 residues. With 6 bases clipped from V and 6 bases from J, the junction kept 10 bases outside the gene matches. In DNA, the CDR3 is TGTGCCAGCAGCCCAACAATTAGCGGGAGGGGCAATGAGCAGTTCTTC. It encodes CASSPTISGRGNEQFF.

CDR3 protein: CASSSDLPEQYF. In DNA, the CDR3 is TGTGCCAGCAGCTCCGACTTGCCCGAGCAGTACTTC. The chain uses TRBV7-9 and TRBJ2-7; no firm D call. V was trimmed by 4 bases and J by 6 bases, leaving 10 bases between them. The CDR3 extends over 12 amino acids. The germline V gene encodes CDR1 SEHNR and CDR2 FQNEAQ (reference sequence).

Here the CDR3 DNA reads TGTGCCAGCAGTTTCGGGGTTTCTACTAATGAAAAACTGTTTTTT. It is translated as CASSFGVSTNEKLFF. The chain has TRBV27 and TRBJ1-4; D uncertain. Germline V gene data show CDR1 as MNHEY and CDR2 as SMNVEV (reference sequence). The CDR3 length is 15 residues. The V end was cut by 3 bases, the J end by 2 bases, with 10 bases between.

The chain combines TRBV6-5 with TRBJ2-7; D perhaps matches TRBD2 (6 bases). The V end lost 0 bases, the J end lost 4 bases, and 16 bases lay between the germline ends. The CDR3 length is 16 residues. The V gene's germline CDR1 is MNHEY and CDR2 SVGAGI. CDR3 loop: CASSYSPRGSGYEQYF. CDR3 sequence (DNA): TGTGCCAGCAGTTACTCGCCTCGGGGGAGTGGGTACGAGCAGTACTTC.

In nucleotides, the CDR3 is TGCAGCGGTCGGGAGGCCCAAGAGACCCAGTACTTC. Translation gives CSGREAQETQYF. The V gene is TRBV29-1, the J gene TRBJ2-5; 7 positions match TRBD2. This CDR3 is 12 amino acids long. The ends lost 7 bases at V and 1 base at J; junction bases unmatched: 3. CDR1 and CDR2 (germline): SQVTM, ANQGSEA.

The gene calls are TRBV6-5 and TRBJ2-2; 10 positions match TRBD1. The CDR3 has 15 amino acids. V dropped 6 bases and J dropped 4; count of bases not matched to a gene: 5. Germline CDR1 MNHEY, CDR2 SVGAGI. The CDR3 sequence: CASSGTGAVTGELFF. CDR3 DNA sequence: TGTGCCAGCAGCGGGACAGGGGCGGTCACCGGGGAGCTGTTTTTT.

V gene TRBV28 combines with J gene TRBJ1-2, with D tentatively TRBD1 (5 bases). Trimming shortened V by 2 bases and J by 4 bases, and 8 bases separated the two germline ends. Per germline, CDR1 MDHEN and CDR2 SYDVKM. The CDR3 sequence is 13 residues long. DNA of the CDR3: TGTGCCAGCAGTTTAGAGACAGTCTATGGCTACACCTTC. The encoded protein is CASSLETVYGYTF.

The chain has TRBV6-8 and TRBJ1-3; 9 bases are a match to TRBD1. The CDR3 is made up of 18 amino acids. The V gene's germline CDR1 is MNHGY and CDR2 SAAAGT. V dropped 2 bases and J dropped 8; count of bases not matched to a gene: 16. The chain's CDR3 is CASSYRNPGQGVIDTIYF. CDR3 nucleotide sequence: TGTGCCAGCAGTTACCGCAATCCGGGACAGGGAGTAATAGACACCATATATTTT.

The rearrangement uses TRBV9 and TRBJ2-7; no clear D. V lost 2 bases and J lost 4, with 10 bases in between. Germline V gene lookup returns CDR1 SGDLS and CDR2 YYNGEE. The CDR3 extends over 13 amino acids. The CDR3, as DNA: TGTGCCAGCAGCGTTGGTCATCAGTACGAGCAGTACTTC. Protein: CASSVGHQYEQYF.

V gene TRBV23-1 combines with J gene TRBJ2-7; tentatively, D is TRBD1 (6 bases). TRBV23-1 counts as an open reading frame of uncertain function. This CDR3 contains 15 residues. Trimming pared 4 bases from V and 5 bases from J, leaving 18 bases between. The CDR3 region has the DNA TGCGCCAGCAGTCGAATACACAGGGCAAGTGACGAGCAGTACTTC. This gives the protein CASSRIHRASDEQYF.

V and J are TRBV6-5 and TRBJ2-7; D possibly matches TRBD1 or TRBD2 (6 bases each). The germline V gene encodes CDR1 MNHEY and CDR2 SVGAGI. There are 13 residues in the CDR3. With 2 bases removed from V and 5 bases from J, the gap between germline ends came to 10 bases. This CDR3 reads CASSYMGGDEQYF. DNA of the CDR3: TGTGCCAGCAGTTACATGGGGGGCGACGAGCAGTACTTC.

A note on this clone: This CDR3 is also generated by other DNA sequences in the sample. The gene calls are TRBV19 and TRBJ2-7; 10 bases agree with TRBD1. CDR1 is LNHDA and CDR2 is SQIVND in the germline V gene (reference sequence). The CDR3 covers 15 residues. Trimming at V came to 1 base and at J to 4 bases, leaving 4 bases not matched to a gene. CDR3 residues: CASSIAPGQGYEQYF. In DNA form, the CDR3 reads TGTGCCAGTAGTATAGCCCCGGGACAGGGGTACGAGCAGTACTTC.

V usage is TRBV7-3 and J usage is TRBJ2-7, with 9 bases aligning to TRBD2. The germline V gene encodes CDR1 SGHTA and CDR2 FQGTGA. This CDR3 is built from 19 residues. After removal of 8 bases from V and 7 bases from J, the junction contained 27 bases not matched to a gene. CDR3: CASLKPGGRGIYRSEEQYF. The DNA of the CDR3 is TGTGCCAGCCTAAAGCCCGGCGGGAGGGGAATTTATCGGTCGGAAGAGCAGTACTTC.

The chain is built from TRBV7-8 and TRBJ2-7; 9 nucleotides align to TRBD2. V lost 3 bases to trimming and J lost 2 bases; unmatched junction nucleotides: 11. Germline CDR1 and CDR2: SGHVS and FQNEAQ. This CDR3 is 17 amino acids long. The CDR3 sequence: CASSFVAGDPVTYEQYF. In nucleotides, the CDR3 is TGTGCCAGCAGCTTCGTAGCGGGAGACCCTGTAACCTACGAGCAGTACTTC.

This clone was seen only once. The chain combines TRBV5-4 with TRBJ2-7; 10 nucleotides match TRBD2. The CDR3 is made up of 15 amino acids. After removal of 4 bases from V and 3 bases from J, the junction contained 7 bases not matched to a gene. Per the germline V gene, CDR1 is SGHNT and CDR2 is YYREEE (reference sequence). This CDR3 reads CASSAWTSGSYEQYF. In nucleotides, the CDR3 is TGTGCCAGCAGCGCATGGACTAGCGGTAGCTACGAGCAGTACTTC. The whole variable domain, filled in from reference TRBV5-4 and TRBJ2-7, reads ETGVTQSPTHLIKTRGQQVTLRCSSQSGHNTVSWYQQALGQGPQFIFQYYREEENGRGNFPPRFSGLQFPNYSSELNVNALELDDSALYLCASSAWTSGSYEQYFGPGTRLTVT.

This rearrangement joins TRBV7-2 to TRBJ2-1; 7 bases agree with TRBD1. The CDR3 contains 14 residues. V was clipped by 1 base and J by 5 bases; unmatched bases: 2. CDR1 is SGHTA, CDR2 FQGNSA, per germline. The CDR3 is CASSLVGQDNEQFF. The CDR3 bases are TGTGCCAGCAGCTTAGTCGGACAGGACAATGAGCAGTTCTTC.

About this clone: The same CDR3 can be traced to other DNA sequences in this sample. This chain uses TRBV27 with TRBJ2-7; 9 bases agree with TRBD1. Germline V CDR1 and CDR2: MNHEY, SMNVEV (reference sequence). The CDR3 covers 14 residues. The V segment lost 4 bases and the J segment 5 bases; nucleotides outside the gene matches: 6. For the CDR3, the DNA is TGTGCCAGCAGTTCTACCGGGACAGGGAACGAGCAGTACTTC. The encoded protein is CASSSTGTGNEQYF.

The chain couples TRBV27 to TRBJ2-1; D is possibly TRBD1 or TRBD2 (5 bases each). This CDR3 has 14 residues. With 5 bases removed from V and 5 bases from J, the gap between germline ends came to 13 bases. CDR1 and CDR2 (germline): MNHEY, SMNVEV (reference sequence). CDR3 coding DNA: TGTGCCAGCAGTCCCATCAGAGGGGACAATGAGCAGTTCTTC. Translated: CASSPIRGDNEQFF.

In this sample, this clone turned up once. The chain links TRBV28 to TRBJ1-1; D call uncertain. The germline V gene encodes CDR1 MDHEN and CDR2 SYDVKM. There are 15 residues in the CDR3. The V end lost 5 bases, the J end lost 0 bases, and 13 bases lay between the germline ends. The DNA for the CDR3 is TGTGCCAGCAGTGCCACAGATTGGGTGAACACTGAAGCTTTCTTT. This sequence encodes CASSATDWVNTEAFF.

The chain couples TRBV7-6 to TRBJ2-1; D uncertain. The CDR3 totals 14 residues. V gave up 1 base and J gave up 4 bases, with 8 bases separating them. Germline CDR1 is SGHVS and CDR2 is FNYEAQ. DNA for the CDR3: TGTGCCAGCAGCTTAGTCGAGCTATACAATGAGCAGTTCTTC. Its protein product is CASSLVELYNEQFF.

This clone came up once. The chain recombines TRBV27 with TRBJ2-1; D remains ambiguous. Germline V lookup: CDR1 MNHEY, CDR2 SMNVEV (reference sequence). The CDR3 totals 13 residues. V was shortened by 1 base and J by 4 bases, with 5 bases between the two germline ends. CDR3 in amino acids: CASSLFEYNEQFF. The CDR3 nucleotides are TGTGCCAGCAGTTTATTCGAATACAATGAGCAGTTCTTC.

This chain's CDR3 is CASSLGSRNDNEQFF. Here the CDR3 DNA reads TGTGCCAGCAGCTTGGGTTCGCGGAACGACAATGAGCAGTTCTTC. The chain recombines TRBV5-8 with TRBJ2-1, with D unresolved. The CDR3 totals 15 residues. CDR1 is SGHTS, CDR2 YDEGEE, per germline. The V gene lost 0 bases and the J gene lost 5 bases, with 12 bases spanning the gap.

This rearrangement joins TRBV4-1 to TRBJ2-1; no definite D call. The CDR3 is made up of 16 amino acids. V lost 0 bases to trimming and J lost 9 bases, with 18 bases between them. Germline-derived CDR1 and CDR2 are MGHRA and YSYEKL. For the CDR3, the DNA is TGCGCCAGCAGCCAAGAGCCCGGGCTCCCGTTTGTTGAGCAGTTCTTC. Its protein is CASSQEPGLPFVEQFF.

This chain uses TRBV27 with TRBJ2-7; TRBD1 is a possible D gene (7 bases). The CDR3 contains 14 residues. Trimming removed 5 bases at V and 2 bases at J, with 13 bases between. Per germline, CDR1 MNHEY and CDR2 SMNVEV (reference sequence). The CDR3 region is CASSTGDSPYEQYF. For the CDR3, the DNA is TGTGCCAGCAGTACGGGGGACAGTCCCTACGAGCAGTACTTC.

CDR3 protein: CASSLVGRGDGGYTF. CDR3 DNA sequence: TGTGCCAGCAGTTTGGTTGGCAGGGGAGACGGGGGCTACACCTTC. The rearrangement links TRBV6-6 to TRBJ1-2, with D tentatively TRBD1 (6 bases). V shed 4 bases and J shed 8 bases, with 20 bases lying between them. Germline V lookup: CDR1 MNHNY, CDR2 SVGAGI (reference sequence). The CDR3 consists of 15 residues.

This chain connects TRBV7-3 to TRBJ1-2, with D perhaps TRBD1 (6 bases). The length of the CDR3 is 14 residues. V was trimmed by 5 bases and J by 4 bases, leaving 14 bases between them. Germline CDR1 reads SGHTA; CDR2 reads FQGTGA. The CDR3: CASSPTAGAYGYTF. The CDR3 nucleotides read TGTGCCAGCAGCCCTACTGCGGGGGCCTATGGCTACACCTTC.